Given below is one TCR beta chain in context. Its antigen is as yet unknown. The data stem from a study of cytomegalovirus exposure and HLA in healthy donors. General study results and limits: HLA alleles showed associations with roughly 17,000 TCR beta sequences in a later analysis, at a 0.05 false discovery rate.

The CDR3 has 16 amino acids. Germline V gives CDR1 SGHRS, CDR2 YFSETQ. The J segment lost 5 bases and the V segment lost 0 bases, leaving 6 bases of the junction unmatched. Primers: 60 Vbeta forward and 13 Jbeta reverse. Profiled with immunoSEQ multiplex PCR; TCRdb holds only in-frame clones, not every one. The repertoire holds under 150,000 clones, with roughly 72% as singletons. This rearrangement joins TRBV5-1 to TRBJ2-1, with TRBD2 matching over 9 bases. The sample taken for sequencing was PBMCs. The receptor comes from a woman aged 50 to 65 in good health and CMV-seronegative. Written as DNA, the CDR3 is TGCGCCAGCAGCTTGGCGGCTAGCGGGAATAACAATGAGCAGTTCTTC. It is translated as CASSLAASGNNNEQFF.